These 16 T cell receptor beta chains were all obtained from the same sample, sequenced in a study of chemoradiotherapy in HPV16-positive cancers. TCRdb's table, derived via immunoSEQ multiplex PCR, lists solely in-frame clones and lacks some. The data hold 30,000 to 45,000 clones, with around 80% observed a single time. Sequenced here: blood, sampled from a patient who underwent chemoradiotherapy. Every receptor here comes from a human donor with HPV-associated anogenital cancer.

This rearrangement joins TRBV6-6 to TRBJ2-7, with D hard to call. CDR3 length equals 15 residues. The V gene lost 5 bases and the J gene lost 5 bases, with 19 bases spanning the gap. CDR1 and CDR2 from the germline V gene are MNHNY and SVGAGI (reference sequence). The CDR3 reads CASSLLGSYYDEQYF. As DNA, the CDR3 is TGTGCCAGCAGTCTTTTGGGGTCCTACTACGACGAGCAGTACTTC.

This clone has only a few counts. This chain links TRBV9 with TRBJ1-3; D might be TRBD1 (6 bases). Germline V lookup: CDR1 SGDLS, CDR2 YYNGEE. CDR3 length equals 15 residues. The V gene lost 7 bases and the J gene lost 3 bases, with 17 bases spanning the gap. The CDR3 sequence: CASAGSGAIGNTIYF. CDR3 nucleotides: TGTGCCAGCGCCGGGTCAGGGGCAATTGGAAACACCATATATTTT.

The gene calls are TRBV25-1 and TRBJ1-4, with 9 bases aligning to TRBD1. V was clipped by 3 bases and J by 7 bases; unmatched bases: 6. This CDR3 has 15 residues. CDR1 and CDR2 (germline): MGHDK, SYGVNS. CDR3 nucleotides: TGTGCCAGCAGTGATTCTGGGACAGGGAGTGAAAAACTGTTTTTT. Protein sequence: CASSDSGTGSEKLFF.

The chain joins TRBV5-1 to TRBJ2-1; 12 bases line up with TRBD2. After removal of 0 bases from V and 6 bases from J, the junction contained 1 base not matched to a gene. The CDR3 loop spans 15 amino acids. Germline-derived CDR1 and CDR2 are SGHRS and YFSETQ. The CDR3 here is CASSLASGGANEQFF. CDR3 DNA: TGCGCCAGCAGCTTGGCTAGCGGGGGGGCCAATGAGCAGTTCTTC.

The V call is TRBV4-1, the J call TRBJ2-3; the D is unclear. The CDR3 extends over 16 amino acids. Germline V CDR1 and CDR2: MGHRA, YSYEKL. V was pared by 1 base and J by 0 bases, with 11 bases between. The chain's CDR3 is CASSQVGPYSTDTQYF. The DNA of the CDR3 is TGCGCCAGCAGCCAAGTCGGGCCCTACAGCACAGATACGCAGTATTTT.

This rearrangement joins TRBV5-4 to TRBJ1-6; a possible D gene is TRBD1 (5 bases). With 4 bases removed from V and 2 bases from J, the gap between germline ends came to 10 bases. CDR1 and CDR2 (germline): SGHNT, YYREEE (reference sequence). This CDR3 spans 15 amino acids. CDR3 amino acids: CASSPRQTYNSPLHF. The CDR3 DNA is TGTGCCAGCAGCCCGCGACAGACCTATAATTCACCCCTCCACTTT.

The chain recombines TRBV5-1 with TRBJ2-1; 9 nucleotides agree with TRBD1. This CDR3 contains 14 residues. The germline gives CDR1 SGHRS, CDR2 YFSETQ. Trimming at V came to 3 bases and at J to 4 bases, leaving 2 bases not matched to a gene. The CDR3 DNA reads as TGCGCCAGCAGCTCCGGGACAGGGTACAATGAGCAGTTCTTC. Its protein is CASSSGTGYNEQFF.

The chain links TRBV6-5 to TRBJ1-1; 7 bases line up with TRBD1. This CDR3 region has 11 residues. With 10 bases clipped from V and 5 bases from J, the junction kept 4 bases outside the gene matches. The germline V gene encodes CDR1 MNHEY and CDR2 SVGAGI. CDR3 in DNA: TGTGCCACGTCGACAGGGACTGAAGCTTTCTTT. Translating gives CATSTGTEAFF.

This sequence joins TRBV6-1 and TRBJ1-1; D unclear. Germline V gives CDR1 MNHNS, CDR2 SASEGT. Between the trimmed V and J ends, which lost 11 bases and 4 bases, there was a span of 8 bases. CDR3 length equals 10 residues. The CDR3 protein is CALYSTEAFF. Here the CDR3 DNA reads TGTGCCTTATACAGCACTGAAGCTTTCTTT.

The V call is TRBV6-5, the J call TRBJ1-1; D is perhaps TRBD1 (5 bases). This CDR3 contains 15 residues. The germline gives CDR1 MNHEY, CDR2 SVGAGI. Trimming removed 5 bases at V and 4 bases at J, with 17 bases between. DNA of the CDR3: TGTGCCAGCAGTACTATCCAGGGTTGGGTCACTGAAGCTTTCTTT. It encodes CASSTIQGWVTEAFF.

The chain employs TRBV4-1 and TRBJ1-3; D uncertain. The length of the CDR3 is 17 residues. The germline CDR1 and CDR2 sequences are MGHRA and YSYEKL. The germline V and J ends were trimmed by 3 bases and 4 bases, with 19 bases remaining between them. CDR3 DNA: TGCGCCAGCAGCCACGCCGAGAAGGGCTTGGGAGGAAACACCATATATTTT. Amino acid sequence: CASSHAEKGLGGNTIYF.

The chain carries TRBV10-3 and TRBJ1-5, with a possible D match to TRBD1 (6 bases). Germline V gene lookup returns CDR1 ENHRY and CDR2 SYGVKD. The CDR3 contains 14 residues. Trimming shortened V by 7 bases and J by 3 bases, and 13 bases separated the two germline ends. The CDR3 here is CAINDAGDNQPQHF. DNA for the CDR3: TGTGCCATCAACGACGCAGGGGACAATCAGCCCCAGCATTTT.

The chain combines TRBV5-1 with TRBJ2-5; D is ambiguous. With 0 bases removed from V and 2 bases from J, the gap between germline ends came to 11 bases. Germline CDR1 SGHRS, CDR2 YFSETQ. CDR3 length: 15 residues. CDR3 coding DNA: TGCGCCAGCAGCTTGGCCTCGGGCCGTCAAGAGACCCAGTACTTC. Its protein is CASSLASGRQETQYF. Supplemented by reference TRBV5-1 and TRBJ2-5, the full variable domain reads KAGVTQTPRYLIKTRGQQVTLSCSPISGHRSVSWYQQTPGQGLQFLFEYFSETQRNKGNFPGRFSGRQFSNSRSEMNVSTLELGDSALYLCASSLASGRQETQYFGPGTRLLVL.

This chain connects TRBV7-9 to TRBJ1-1; perhaps TRBD1 as D (6 bases). The CDR3 covers 15 residues. The germline V gene has CDR1 SEHNR and CDR2 FQNEAQ (reference sequence). Between the trimmed V and J ends, which lost 8 bases and 1 base, there was a span of 17 bases. CDR3 sequence: CASPPEGDWNTEAFF. In DNA, the CDR3 is TGTGCCAGCCCTCCCGAGGGGGATTGGAACACTGAAGCTTTCTTT.

This rearrangement joins TRBV6-6 to TRBJ2-5; 7 nucleotides line up with TRBD1. This CDR3 spans 14 amino acids. Germline CDR1 MNHNY, CDR2 SVGAGI (reference sequence). Unmatched junction bases numbered 3, after V lost 2 bases and J lost 3 bases. DNA for the CDR3: TGTGCCAGCAGTTACCCGGGACAGAAAGAGACCCAGTACTTC. Its translation: CASSYPGQKETQYF.

The sample holds one count of this clone. The chain has TRBV30 and TRBJ2-3; possible D gene TRBD2, 6 bases. The CDR3 has 12 amino acids. Looked up from germline, CDR1 is GTSNPN and CDR2 is SVGIG (reference sequence). Trimming cost V 3 bases and J 7 bases, with 11 bases left between them. The CDR3 DNA reads as TGTGCCTGGAGGGAGGGGAGTAATACGCAGTATTTT. It specifies CAWREGSNTQYF.